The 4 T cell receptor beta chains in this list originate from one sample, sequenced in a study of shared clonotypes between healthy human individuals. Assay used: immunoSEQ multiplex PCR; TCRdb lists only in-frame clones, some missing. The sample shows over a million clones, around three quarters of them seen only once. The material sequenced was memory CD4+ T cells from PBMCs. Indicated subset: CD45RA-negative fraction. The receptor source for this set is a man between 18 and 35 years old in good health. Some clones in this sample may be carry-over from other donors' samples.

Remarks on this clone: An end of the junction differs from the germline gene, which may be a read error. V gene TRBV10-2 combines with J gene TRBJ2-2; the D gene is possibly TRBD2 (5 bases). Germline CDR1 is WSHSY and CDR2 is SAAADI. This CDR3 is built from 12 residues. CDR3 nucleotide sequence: TGCGCCAGCAGAGGACTTGCCGGAGAGCTGTTTTTT. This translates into CASRGLAGELFF.

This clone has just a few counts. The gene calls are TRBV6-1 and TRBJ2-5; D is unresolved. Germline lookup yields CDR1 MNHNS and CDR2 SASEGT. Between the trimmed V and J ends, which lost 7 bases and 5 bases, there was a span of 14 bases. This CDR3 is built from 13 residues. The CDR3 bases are TGTGCCAGCAATTTTAGGTCGTCGGAGACCCAGTACTTC. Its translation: CASNFRSSETQYF.

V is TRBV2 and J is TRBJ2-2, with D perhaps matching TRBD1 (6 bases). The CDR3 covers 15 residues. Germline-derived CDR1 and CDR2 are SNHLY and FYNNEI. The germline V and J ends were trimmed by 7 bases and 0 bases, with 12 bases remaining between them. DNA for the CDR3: TGTGCCAGCACAGTGACAGGCCCGAACACCGGGGAGCTGTTTTTT. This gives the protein CASTVTGPNTGELFF.

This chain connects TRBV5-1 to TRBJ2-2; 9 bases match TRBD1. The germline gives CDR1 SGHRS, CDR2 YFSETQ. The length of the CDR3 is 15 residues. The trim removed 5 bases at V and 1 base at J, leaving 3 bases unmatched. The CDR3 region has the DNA TGCGCCAGCAGTCTGGACAGGGGGAACACCGGGGAGCTGTTTTTT. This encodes CASSLDRGNTGELFF.